The T cell receptor (beta chain) under discussion was sequenced for a study of graft-versus-host responses after intestinal transplantation. Study-level results: Allografts carried high graft-versus-host to host-versus-graft clonal ratios in patients having graft-donor T cell macrochimerism. GvH clonotypes were identified within recipient marrow, with a subset emerging first in ileum or blood.

Measured with immunoSEQ multiplex PCR; TCRdb has only the in-frame clones, and not every one. The sample has about 15,000 clones, around 64% seen once. Tissue from the graft was processed to free its intraepithelial and lamina propria lymphocytes. With regard to this clone: The antigen is undetermined.

The sequence was obtained from a human patient who received an intestinal transplant, so some T cells may come from the graft donor. Material: ileum tissue, obtained around 720 days after intestinal transplantation.

CDR3 protein: CAWRGDTEAFF. CDR3 coding DNA: TGTGCCTGGAGGGGCGACACTGAAGCTTTCTTT. The chain employs TRBV30 and TRBJ1-1; D remains unclear. V dropped 3 bases and J dropped 3 bases, with 5 bases sitting between them. Germline V CDR1 and CDR2: GTSNPN, SVGIG (reference sequence). This CDR3 contains 11 residues. The entire variable domain, with the rest obtained from reference TRBV30 and TRBJ1-1, is as follows: SQTIHQWPATLVQPVGSPLSLECTVEGTSNPNLYWYRQAAGRGLQLLFYSVGIGQISSEVPQNLSASRPQDRQFILSSKKLLLSDSGFYLCAWRGDTEAFFGQGTRLTVV.